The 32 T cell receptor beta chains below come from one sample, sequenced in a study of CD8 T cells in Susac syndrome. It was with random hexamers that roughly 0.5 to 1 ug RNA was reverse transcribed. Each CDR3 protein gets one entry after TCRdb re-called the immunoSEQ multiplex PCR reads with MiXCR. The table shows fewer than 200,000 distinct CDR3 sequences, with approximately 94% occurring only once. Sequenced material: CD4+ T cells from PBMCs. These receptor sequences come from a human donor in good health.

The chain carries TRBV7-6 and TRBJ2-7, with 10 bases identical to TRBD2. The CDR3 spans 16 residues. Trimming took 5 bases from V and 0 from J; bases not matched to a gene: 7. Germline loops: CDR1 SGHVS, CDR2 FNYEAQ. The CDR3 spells CASSPSQREGSYEQYF. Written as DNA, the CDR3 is TGTGCCAGCAGCCCCTCGCAGCGGGAGGGCTCCTACGAGCAGTACTTC.

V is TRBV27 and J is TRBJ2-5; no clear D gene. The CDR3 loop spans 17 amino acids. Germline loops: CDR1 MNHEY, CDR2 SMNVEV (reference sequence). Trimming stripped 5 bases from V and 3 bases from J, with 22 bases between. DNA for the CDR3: TGTGCCAGCAGTCCCGCGGCTGGCTCTCCTACGAAAGAGACCCAGTACTTC. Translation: CASSPAAGSPTKETQYF.

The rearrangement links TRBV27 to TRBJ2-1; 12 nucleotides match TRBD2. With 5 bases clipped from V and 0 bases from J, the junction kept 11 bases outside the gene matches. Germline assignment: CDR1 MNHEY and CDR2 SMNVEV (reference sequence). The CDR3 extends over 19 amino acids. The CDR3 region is CASSPTLAGGPSSYNEQFF. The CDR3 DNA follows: TGTGCCAGCAGTCCGACACTAGCGGGAGGACCGAGCTCCTACAATGAGCAGTTCTTC.

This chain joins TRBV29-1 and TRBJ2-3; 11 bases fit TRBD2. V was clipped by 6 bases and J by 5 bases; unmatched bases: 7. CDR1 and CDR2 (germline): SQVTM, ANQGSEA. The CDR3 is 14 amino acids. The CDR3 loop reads CSVEGTSGLDTQYF. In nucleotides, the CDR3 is TGCAGCGTGGAGGGGACTAGCGGCCTAGATACGCAGTATTTT.

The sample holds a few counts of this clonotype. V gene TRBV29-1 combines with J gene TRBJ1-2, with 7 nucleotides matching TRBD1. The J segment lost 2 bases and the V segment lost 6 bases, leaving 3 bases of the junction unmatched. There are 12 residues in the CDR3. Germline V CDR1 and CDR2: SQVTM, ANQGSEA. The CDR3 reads CSVLQGNYGYTF. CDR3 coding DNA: TGCAGCGTCCTACAGGGGAACTATGGCTACACCTTC. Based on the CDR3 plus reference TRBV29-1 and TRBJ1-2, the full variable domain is SAVISQKPSRDICQRGTSLTIQCQVDSQVTMMFWYRQQPGQSLTLIATANQGSEATYESGFVIDKFPISRPNLTFSTLTVSNMSPEDSSIYLCSVLQGNYGYTFGSGTRLTVV.

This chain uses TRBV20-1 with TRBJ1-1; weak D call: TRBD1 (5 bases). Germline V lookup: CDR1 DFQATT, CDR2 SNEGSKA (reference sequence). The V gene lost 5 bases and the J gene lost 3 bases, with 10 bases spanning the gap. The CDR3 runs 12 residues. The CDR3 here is CSAPRGDTEAFF. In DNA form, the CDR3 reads TGCAGTGCTCCGAGGGGCGACACTGAAGCTTTCTTT.

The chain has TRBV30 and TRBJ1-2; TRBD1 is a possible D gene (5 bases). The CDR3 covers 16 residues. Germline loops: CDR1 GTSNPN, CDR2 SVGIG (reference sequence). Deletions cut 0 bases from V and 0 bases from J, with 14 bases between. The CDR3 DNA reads TGTGCCTGGAGTGTCCGGCCCGCGGGACCTAACTATGGCTACACCTTC. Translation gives CAWSVRPAGPNYGYTF.

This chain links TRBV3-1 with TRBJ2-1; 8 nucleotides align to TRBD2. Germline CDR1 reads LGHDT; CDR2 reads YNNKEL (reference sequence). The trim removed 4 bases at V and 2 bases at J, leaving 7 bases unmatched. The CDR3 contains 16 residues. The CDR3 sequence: CASSPSGTRTYNEQFF. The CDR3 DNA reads TGTGCCAGCAGCCCATCCGGGACTAGAACCTACAATGAGCAGTTCTTC.

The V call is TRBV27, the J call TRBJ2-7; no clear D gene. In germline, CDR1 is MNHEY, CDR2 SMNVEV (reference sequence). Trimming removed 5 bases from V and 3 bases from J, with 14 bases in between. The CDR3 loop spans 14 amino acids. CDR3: CASSAQPGHYEQYF. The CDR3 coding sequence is TGTGCCAGCAGTGCACAACCGGGCCACTACGAGCAGTACTTC.

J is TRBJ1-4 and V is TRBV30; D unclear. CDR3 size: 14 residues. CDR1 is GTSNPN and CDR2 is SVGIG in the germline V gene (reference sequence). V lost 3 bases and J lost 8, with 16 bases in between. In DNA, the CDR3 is TGTGCCTGGAGGCCTACTCGAACTGGGGAAAAACTGTTTTTT. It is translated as CAWRPTRTGEKLFF.

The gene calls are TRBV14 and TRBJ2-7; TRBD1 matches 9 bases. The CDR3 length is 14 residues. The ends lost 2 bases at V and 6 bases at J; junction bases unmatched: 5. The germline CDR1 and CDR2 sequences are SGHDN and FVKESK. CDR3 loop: CASSQRQGGSEQYF. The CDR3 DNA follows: TGTGCCAGCAGCCAACGACAGGGGGGCTCCGAGCAGTACTTC. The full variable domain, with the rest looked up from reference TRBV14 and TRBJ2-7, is EAGVTQFPSHSVIEKGQTVTLRCDPISGHDNLYWYRRVMGKEIKFLLHFVKESKQDESGMPNNRFLAERTGGTYSTLKVQPAELEDSGVYFCASSQRQGGSEQYFGPGTRLTVT.

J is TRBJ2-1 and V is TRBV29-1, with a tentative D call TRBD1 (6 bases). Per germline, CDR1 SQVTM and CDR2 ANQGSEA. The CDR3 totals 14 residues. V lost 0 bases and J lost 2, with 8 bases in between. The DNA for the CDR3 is TGCAGCGTTGAAGAGACAGGCGCCTACAATGAGCAGTTCTTC. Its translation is CSVEETGAYNEQFF.

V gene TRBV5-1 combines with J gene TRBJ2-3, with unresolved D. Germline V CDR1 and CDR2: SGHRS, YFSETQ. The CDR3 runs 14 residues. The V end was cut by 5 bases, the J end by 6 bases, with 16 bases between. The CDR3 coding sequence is TGCGCCAGCAGTCGAGGACCAGACACCGATACGCAGTATTTT. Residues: CASSRGPDTDTQYF.

The CDR3 loop is CASTGSSTDTQYF. The CDR3 nucleotides read TGTGCCAGCACCGGGTCCTCCACAGATACGCAGTATTTT. The chain combines TRBV12-3 or TRBV12-4 with TRBJ2-3; D not resolved. The CDR3 sequence is 13 residues long. V lost 7 bases to trimming and J lost 2 bases, with 10 bases between them.

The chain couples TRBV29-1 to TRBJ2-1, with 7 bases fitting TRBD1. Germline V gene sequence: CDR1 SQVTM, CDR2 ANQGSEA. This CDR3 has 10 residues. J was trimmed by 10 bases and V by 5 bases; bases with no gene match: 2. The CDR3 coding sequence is TGCAGCGTTCAGACAGGGGAGCAGTTCTTC. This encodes CSVQTGEQFF.

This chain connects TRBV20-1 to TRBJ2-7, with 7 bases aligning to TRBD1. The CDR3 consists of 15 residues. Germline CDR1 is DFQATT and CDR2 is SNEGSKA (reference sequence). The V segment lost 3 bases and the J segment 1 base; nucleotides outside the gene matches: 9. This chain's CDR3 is CSASPRQGLSYEQYF. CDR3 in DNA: TGCAGTGCTAGTCCCAGACAGGGTCTATCCTACGAGCAGTACTTC.

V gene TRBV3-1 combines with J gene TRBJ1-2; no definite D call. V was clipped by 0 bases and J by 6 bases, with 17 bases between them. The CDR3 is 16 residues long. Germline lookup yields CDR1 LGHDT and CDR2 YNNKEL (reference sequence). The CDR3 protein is CASSQDLGRSTNGYTF. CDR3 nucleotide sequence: TGTGCCAGCAGCCAAGATTTAGGGCGGAGTACGAATGGCTACACCTTC.

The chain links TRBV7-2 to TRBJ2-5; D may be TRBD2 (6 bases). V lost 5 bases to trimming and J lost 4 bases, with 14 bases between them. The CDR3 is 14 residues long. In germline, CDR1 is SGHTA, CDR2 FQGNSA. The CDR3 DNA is TGTGCCAGCAGCAGATCCGGAGGGTTAGAGACCCAGTACTTC. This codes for CASSRSGGLETQYF.

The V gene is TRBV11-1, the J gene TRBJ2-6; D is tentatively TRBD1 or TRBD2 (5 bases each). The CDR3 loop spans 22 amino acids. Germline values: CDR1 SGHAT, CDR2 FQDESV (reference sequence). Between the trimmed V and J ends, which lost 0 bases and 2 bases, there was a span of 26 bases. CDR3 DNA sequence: TGTGCCAGCAGCTTAGCCTTAGGTCAGGGACGGGCCAAGGTACCTGGGGCCAACGTCCTGACTTTC. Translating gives CASSLALGQGRAKVPGANVLTF.

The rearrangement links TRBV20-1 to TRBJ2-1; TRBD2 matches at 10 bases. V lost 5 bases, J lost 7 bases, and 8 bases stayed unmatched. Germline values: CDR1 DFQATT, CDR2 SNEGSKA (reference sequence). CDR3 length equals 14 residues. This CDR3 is CSALAGEVGNEQFF. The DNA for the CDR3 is TGCAGTGCTCTAGCGGGAGAAGTGGGGAATGAGCAGTTCTTC.

CDR3: CASTSWTLAKNIQYF. CDR3 DNA: TGTGCCAGCACCTCCTGGACCCTAGCCAAAAACATTCAGTACTTC. The chain joins TRBV28 to TRBJ2-4; D not certain. CDR3 length: 15 amino acids. The germline V gene encodes CDR1 MDHEN and CDR2 SYDVKM. Trimming cost V 7 bases and J 0 bases, with 13 bases left between them.

CDR3 sequence reads: CASSPSADARLQYF. The CDR3 bases are TGTGCCAGCTCACCAAGTGCAGACGCTCGACTTCAGTACTTC. The rearrangement links TRBV18 to TRBJ2-4; D ambiguous. This CDR3 comprises 14 residues. Germline V gives CDR1 KGHSH, CDR2 LQKENI. V shed 2 bases and J shed 11 bases, with 16 bases lying between them.

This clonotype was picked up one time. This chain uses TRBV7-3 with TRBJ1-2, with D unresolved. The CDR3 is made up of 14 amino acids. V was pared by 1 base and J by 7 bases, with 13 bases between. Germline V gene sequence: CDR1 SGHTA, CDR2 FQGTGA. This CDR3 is CASSLSRDRSGYTF. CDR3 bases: TGTGCCAGCAGCTTAAGTAGGGATCGGAGTGGCTACACCTTC.

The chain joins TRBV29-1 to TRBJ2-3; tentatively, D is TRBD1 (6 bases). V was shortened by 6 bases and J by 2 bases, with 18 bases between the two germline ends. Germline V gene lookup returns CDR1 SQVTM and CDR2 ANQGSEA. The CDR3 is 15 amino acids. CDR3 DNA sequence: TGCAGCGTCGACGGGACACCCCCTATCACAGATACGCAGTATTTT. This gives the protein CSVDGTPPITDTQYF.

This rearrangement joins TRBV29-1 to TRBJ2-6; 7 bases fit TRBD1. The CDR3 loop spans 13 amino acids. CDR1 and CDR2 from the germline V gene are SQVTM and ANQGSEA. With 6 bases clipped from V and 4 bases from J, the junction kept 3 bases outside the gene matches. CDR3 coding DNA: TGCAGCGTATACAGGGGAGGGGCCAACGTCCTGACTTTC. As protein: CSVYRGGANVLTF.

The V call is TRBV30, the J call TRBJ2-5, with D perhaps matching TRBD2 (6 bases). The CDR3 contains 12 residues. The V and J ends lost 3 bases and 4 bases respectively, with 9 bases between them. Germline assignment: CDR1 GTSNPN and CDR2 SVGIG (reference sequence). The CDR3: CAWRGGRETQYF. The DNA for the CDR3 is TGTGCCTGGAGGGGGGGACGAGAGACCCAGTACTTC.

The CDR3 DNA follows: TGTGCCAGCAGCCAAGACGGGACAGGGGCGAGGACCCAGTACTTC. This sequence encodes CASSQDGTGARTQYF. The genes are TRBV3-1 and TRBJ2-5, with 10 bases fitting TRBD1. After removal of 0 bases from V and 7 bases from J, the junction contained 5 bases not matched to a gene. Per the germline V gene, CDR1 is LGHDT and CDR2 is YNNKEL (reference sequence). CDR3 length: 15 amino acids.

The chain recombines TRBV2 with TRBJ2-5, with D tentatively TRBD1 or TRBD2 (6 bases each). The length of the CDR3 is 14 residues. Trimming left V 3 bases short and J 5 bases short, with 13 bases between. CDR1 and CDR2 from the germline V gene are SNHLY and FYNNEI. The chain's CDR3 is CASSDRGTFETQYF. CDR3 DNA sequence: TGTGCCAGCAGTGATCGGGGGACATTTGAGACCCAGTACTTC.

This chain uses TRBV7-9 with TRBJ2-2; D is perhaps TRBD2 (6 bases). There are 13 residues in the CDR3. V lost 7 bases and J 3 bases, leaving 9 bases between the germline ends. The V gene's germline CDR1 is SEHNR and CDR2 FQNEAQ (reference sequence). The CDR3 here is CASTQRDTGELFF. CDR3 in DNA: TGTGCCAGCACACAGCGGGACACCGGGGAGCTGTTTTTT.

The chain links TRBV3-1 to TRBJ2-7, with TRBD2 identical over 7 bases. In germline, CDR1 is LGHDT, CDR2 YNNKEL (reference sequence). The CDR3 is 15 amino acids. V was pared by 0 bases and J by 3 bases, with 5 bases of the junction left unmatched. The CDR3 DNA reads TGTGCCAGCAGCCAAGATGGAGCGGGAAACTACGAGCAGTACTTC. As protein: CASSQDGAGNYEQYF.

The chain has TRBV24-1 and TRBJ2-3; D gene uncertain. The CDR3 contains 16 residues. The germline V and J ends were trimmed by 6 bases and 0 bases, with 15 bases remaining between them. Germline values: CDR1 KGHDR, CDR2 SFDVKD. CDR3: CATSRADLASTDTQYF. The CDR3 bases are TGTGCCACCAGTCGGGCGGACCTTGCTAGCACAGATACGCAGTATTTT.

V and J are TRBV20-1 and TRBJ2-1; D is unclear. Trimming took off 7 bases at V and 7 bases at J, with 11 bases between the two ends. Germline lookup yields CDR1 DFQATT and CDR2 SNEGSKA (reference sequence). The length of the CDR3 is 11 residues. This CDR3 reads CSGLLGNEQFF. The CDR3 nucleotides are TGCAGTGGACTCCTGGGGAATGAGCAGTTCTTC.